This record concerns one T cell receptor (beta chain) sequence. Its cognate antigen is unknown. The sample belongs to a study of T cell responses to AZD1222 COVID-19 vaccine. This CDR3 spans 15 amino acids. After removal of 2 bases from V and 4 bases from J, the junction contained 7 bases not matched to a gene. CDR1 is SGDLS, CDR2 YYNGEE, per germline. Study conclusions and caveats: Most donors were white British, females outnumbered males, and clonal diversity was possibly underestimated. Spike-spanning, vaccine-associated CD4 TCRs were dominant at 160-218 and 743-854. At baseline, seropositivity was found in only six or seven AZD1222 recipients.

The protocol was immunoSEQ multiplex PCR, while the TCRdb copy is restricted to in-frame clones and leaves out a portion. The table lists tens of thousands of clones, about nine tenths of them singletons, with about 9% in the top ten. The chain carries TRBV9 and TRBJ2-5, with 8 bases that match TRBD2. The sequence was collected from an adult who received the MenACWY meningococcal vaccine as a control. The input for sequencing was peripheral blood, taken 28 days after the second dose of the MenACWY control vaccine. Here the CDR3 reads CASSVLSGVSETQYF. Here the CDR3 DNA reads TGTGCCAGCAGCGTTCTTAGCGGGGTCTCAGAGACCCAGTACTTC.